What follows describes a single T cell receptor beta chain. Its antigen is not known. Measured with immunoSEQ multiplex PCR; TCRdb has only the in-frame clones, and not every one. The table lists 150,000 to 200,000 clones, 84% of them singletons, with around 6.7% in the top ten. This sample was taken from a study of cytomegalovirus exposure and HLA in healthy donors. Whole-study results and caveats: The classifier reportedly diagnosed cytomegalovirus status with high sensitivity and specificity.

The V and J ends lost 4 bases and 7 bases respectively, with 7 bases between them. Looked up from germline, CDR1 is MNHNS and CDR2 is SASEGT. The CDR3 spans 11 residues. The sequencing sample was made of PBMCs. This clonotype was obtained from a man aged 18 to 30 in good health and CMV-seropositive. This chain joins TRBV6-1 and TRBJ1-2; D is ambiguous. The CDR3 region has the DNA TGTGCCAGCAGTGTCGCAGGTGGCTACACCTTC. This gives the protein CASSVAGGYTF.